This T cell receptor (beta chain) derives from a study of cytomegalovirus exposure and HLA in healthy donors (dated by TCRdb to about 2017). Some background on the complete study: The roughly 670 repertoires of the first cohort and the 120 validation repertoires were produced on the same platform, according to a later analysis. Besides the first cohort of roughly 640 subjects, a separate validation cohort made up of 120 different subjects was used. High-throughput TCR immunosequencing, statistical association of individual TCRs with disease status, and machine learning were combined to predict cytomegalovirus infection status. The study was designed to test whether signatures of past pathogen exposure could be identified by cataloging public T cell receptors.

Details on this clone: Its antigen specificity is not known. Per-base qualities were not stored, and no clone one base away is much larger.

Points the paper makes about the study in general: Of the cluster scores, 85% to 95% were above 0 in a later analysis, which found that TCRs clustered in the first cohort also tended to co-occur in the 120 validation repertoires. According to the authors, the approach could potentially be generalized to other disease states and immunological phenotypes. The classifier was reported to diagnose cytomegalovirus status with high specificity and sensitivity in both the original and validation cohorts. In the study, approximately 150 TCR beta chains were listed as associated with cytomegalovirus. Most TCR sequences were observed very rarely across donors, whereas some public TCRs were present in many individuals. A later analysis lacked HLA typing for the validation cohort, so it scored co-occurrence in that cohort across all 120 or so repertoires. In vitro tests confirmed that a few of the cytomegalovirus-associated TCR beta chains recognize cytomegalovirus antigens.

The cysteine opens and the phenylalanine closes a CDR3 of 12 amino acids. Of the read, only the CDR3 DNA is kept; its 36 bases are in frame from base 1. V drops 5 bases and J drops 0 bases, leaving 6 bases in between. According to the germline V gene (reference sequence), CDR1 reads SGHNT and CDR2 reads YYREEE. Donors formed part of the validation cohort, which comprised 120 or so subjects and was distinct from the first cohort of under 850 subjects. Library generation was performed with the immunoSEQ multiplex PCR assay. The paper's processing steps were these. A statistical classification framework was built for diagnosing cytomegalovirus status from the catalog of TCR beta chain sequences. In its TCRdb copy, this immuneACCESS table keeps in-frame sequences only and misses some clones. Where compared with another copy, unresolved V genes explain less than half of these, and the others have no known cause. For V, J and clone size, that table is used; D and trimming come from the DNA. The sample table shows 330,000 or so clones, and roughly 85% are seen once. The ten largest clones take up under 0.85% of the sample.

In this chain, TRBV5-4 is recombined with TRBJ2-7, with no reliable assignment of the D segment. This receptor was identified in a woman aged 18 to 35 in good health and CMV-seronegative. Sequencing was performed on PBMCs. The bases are TGTGCCAGCAGTTATAGCTCCTACGAGCAGTACTTC. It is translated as CASSYSSYEQYF. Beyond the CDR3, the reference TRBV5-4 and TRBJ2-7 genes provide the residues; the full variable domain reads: ETGVTQSPTHLIKTRGQQVTLRCSSQSGHNTVSWYQQALGQGPQFIFQYYREEENGRGNFPPRFSGLQFPNYSSELNVNALELDDSALYLCASSYSSYEQYFGPGTRLTVT.